Listed here are 11 T cell receptor beta chains from one sample, sequenced in a study of metastatic and nonmetastatic thyroid tumors. TCRdb re-clonotyped the PCR reads via MiXCR. The sample has some 27,000 clones, less than 4% seen once. Thyroid surgery was preceded by no treatment in any patient. The sequencing sample was made of blood. The receptors here all came from a male donor with papillary thyroid cancer or a benign thyroid nodule (not recorded which). Some clones in this sample may be carry-over from other donors' samples.

In its sample, this clone was seen a few times. The chain links TRBV20-1 to TRBJ2-2, with D possibly being TRBD2 (6 bases). The germline gives CDR1 DFQATT, CDR2 SNEGSKA (reference sequence). CDR3 size: 15 residues. V lost 0 bases to trimming and J lost 7 bases, with 15 bases between them. Here the CDR3 reads CSARDWTSGLGELFF. CDR3 coding DNA: TGCAGTGCTAGAGATTGGACCAGCGGGCTCGGGGAGCTGTTTTTT.

This clone appeared a single time. The rearrangement links TRBV30 to TRBJ1-2; a weak D match, TRBD1 (5 bases). The CDR3 runs to 14 residues. Germline lookup yields CDR1 GTSNPN and CDR2 SVGIG (reference sequence). The ends were cut back, 5 bases at V and 4 bases at J, with 17 bases in the middle. This chain's CDR3 is CAWWGGEEGYGYTF. CDR3 coding DNA: TGTGCCTGGTGGGGGGGGGAGGAAGGCTATGGCTACACCTTC.

This clone occurred many times. The rearrangement links TRBV5-6 to TRBJ2-7; weak D call: TRBD2 (6 bases). This CDR3 spans 15 amino acids. With 1 base removed from V and 2 bases from J, the gap between germline ends came to 13 bases. Germline V gives CDR1 SGHDT, CDR2 YYEEEE. For the CDR3, the DNA is TGTGCCAGCAGCTTGTCGGGACTGGGAGCCTACGAGCAGTACTTC. Its translation: CASSLSGLGAYEQYF. The complete variable domain, with remaining parts taken from reference TRBV5-6 and TRBJ2-7, reads DAGVTQSPTHLIKTRGQQVTLRCSPKSGHDTVSWYQQALGQGPQFIFQYYEEEERQRGNFPDRFSGHQFPNYSSELNVNALLLGDSALYLCASSLSGLGAYEQYFGPGTRLTVT.

By sample fraction, this clone is medium-sized. This sequence joins TRBV6-1 and TRBJ1-3; the D is unclear. Trimming left V 5 bases short and J 0 bases short, with 17 bases between. The CDR3 is 17 amino acids. CDR1 is MNHNS, CDR2 SASEGT, per germline. The CDR3 coding sequence is TGTGCCAGCAGTTACGTAGTGACGGTGGCCTCTGGAAACACCATATATTTT. Its protein product is CASSYVVTVASGNTIYF.

The table lists this clone with many counts. The V gene is TRBV15, the J gene TRBJ1-2; TRBD1 is a possible D gene (6 bases). CDR1 and CDR2 (germline): LNHNV, YYDKDF (reference sequence). V was clipped by 5 bases and J by 4 bases, with 23 bases between them. The CDR3 runs to 17 residues. CDR3 in DNA: TGTGCCACCAGCGCCCGGCGGGCCCGGACAGACCCCTATGGCTACACCTTC. Its translation: CATSARRARTDPYGYTF.

This chain joins TRBV15 and TRBJ2-1, with D tentatively TRBD2 (6 bases). Trimming removed 0 bases at V and 4 bases at J, with 13 bases between. CDR3 size: 16 residues. Germline values: CDR1 LNHNV, CDR2 YYDKDF (reference sequence). CDR3 residues: CATSRDSGTGYNEQFF. In DNA form, the CDR3 reads TGTGCCACCAGCAGAGATTCTGGGACTGGATACAATGAGCAGTTCTTC.

V gene TRBV6-1 combines with J gene TRBJ2-7; 7 positions match TRBD1. The V gene's germline CDR1 is MNHNS and CDR2 SASEGT. The J segment lost 7 bases and the V segment lost 7 bases, leaving 13 bases of the junction unmatched. This CDR3 has 14 residues. The CDR3 sequence: CASTAEVGQREQYF. The CDR3 coding sequence is TGTGCCAGCACGGCGGAAGTGGGACAGAGAGAGCAGTACTTC.

This clone was recorded a few times. The V gene is TRBV6-1, the J gene TRBJ2-7; 10 nucleotides align to TRBD1. Germline loops: CDR1 MNHNS, CDR2 SASEGT. The trim removed 6 bases at V and 5 bases at J, leaving 10 bases unmatched. The CDR3 has 15 amino acids. The CDR3 reads CASRSIRTGGDEQYF. CDR3 DNA: TGTGCCAGCAGGAGCATCCGGACAGGGGGAGACGAGCAGTACTTC.

This clone rates as medium-sized. CDR3 residues: CASSFDDSSYEQYF. CDR3 bases: TGTGCCAGCAGTTTCGACGACAGTTCCTACGAGCAGTACTTC. The chain has TRBV12-3 or TRBV12-4 and TRBJ2-7, with a weak D call TRBD1 (5 bases). This CDR3 has 14 residues. V lost 3 bases and J lost 1, with 10 bases in between.

At least ten counts were recorded for this clone. The chain recombines TRBV20-1 with TRBJ1-6, with 7 bases fitting TRBD1. Trimming removed 0 bases from V and 11 bases from J; junction bases left unmatched: 7. This CDR3 comprises 14 residues. Germline CDR1 is DFQATT and CDR2 is SNEGSKA (reference sequence). In nucleotides, the CDR3 is TGCAGTGCTAGAGAGACAGGGCATAGTACACCCCTCCACTTT. Translated: CSARETGHSTPLHF.

This chain connects TRBV20-1 to TRBJ2-3; 15 bases match TRBD2. The CDR3 extends over 15 amino acids. V trimming: 6 bases; J trimming: 0 bases; junction bases outside the gene matches: 1. Germline V gene lookup returns CDR1 DFQATT and CDR2 SNEGSKA (reference sequence). The CDR3 sequence is CSAGTSGGSTDTQYF. The DNA for the CDR3 is TGCAGTGCAGGGACTAGCGGGGGGAGCACAGATACGCAGTATTTT.